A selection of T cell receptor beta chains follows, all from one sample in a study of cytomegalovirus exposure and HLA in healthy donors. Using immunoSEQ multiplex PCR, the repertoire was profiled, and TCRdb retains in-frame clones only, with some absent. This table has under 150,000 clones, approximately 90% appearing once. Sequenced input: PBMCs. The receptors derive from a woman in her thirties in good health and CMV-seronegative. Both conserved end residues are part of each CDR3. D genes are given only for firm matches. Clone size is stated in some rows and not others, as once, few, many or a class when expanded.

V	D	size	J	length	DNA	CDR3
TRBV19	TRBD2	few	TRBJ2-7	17	TGTGCCAGTAGTCCAGGACTAGCGGGGGGACTACCTTACGAGCAGTACTTC	CASSPGLAGGLPYEQYF
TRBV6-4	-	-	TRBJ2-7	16	TGTGCCAGCAGTGACTTTGGGGGGAGTCCCTCCGGCGAGCAGTACTTC	CASSDFGGSPSGEQYF
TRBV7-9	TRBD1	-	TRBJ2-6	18	TGTGCCAGCAGCCTTCCCGGGACAGGTACCTCTGGGGCCAACGTCCTGACTTTC	CASSLPGTGTSGANVLTF
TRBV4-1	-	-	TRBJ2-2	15	TGCGCCAGCAGCCAAGGGTTAGCACTAACCGGGGAGCTGTTTTTT	CASSQGLALTGELFF
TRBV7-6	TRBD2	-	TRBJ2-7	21	TGTGCCAGCAGCTTAGCCCCTTTTTTCGCCGCTAGCGGGGGCCTATTCTACGAGCAGTACTTC	CASSLAPFFAASGGLFYEQYF
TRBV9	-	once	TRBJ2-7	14	TGTGCCAGCAGCGTTTCTGGTACGGGATACGAGCAGTACTTC	CASSVSGTGYEQYF
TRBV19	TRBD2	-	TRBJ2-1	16	TGTGCCAGTAGTAGGTGGGCTAGCGGGGTCTTTTATGAGCAGTTCTTC	CASSRWASGVFYEQFF
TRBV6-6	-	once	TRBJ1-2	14	TGTGCCAGCAGTTCACAGGGCTATCCCTATGGCTACACCTTC	CASSSQGYPYGYTF
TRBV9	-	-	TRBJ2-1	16	TGTGCCAGCAGCGCGAGTCAGGGGGCGGGGGACAATGAGCAGTTCTTC	CASSASQGAGDNEQFF
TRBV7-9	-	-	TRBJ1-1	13	TGTGCCAGCAGCTTACCACAGAGCACTGAAGCTTTCTTT	CASSLPQSTEAFF
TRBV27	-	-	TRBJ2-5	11	TGTGCCAGCAGTTCGGACAGTGAGCAGTACTTC	CASSSDSEQYF
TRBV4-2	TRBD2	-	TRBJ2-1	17	TGTGCCAGCAGCGAAAGAGTGGGCGGGAGGACGGAATCAGAGCAGTTCTTC	CASSERVGGRTESEQFF
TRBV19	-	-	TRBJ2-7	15	TGTGCCAGTAGTATGAAGGGGGGGAGCTCCTACGAGCAGTACTTC	CASSMKGGSSYEQYF
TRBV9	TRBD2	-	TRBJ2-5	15	TGTGCCAGCAGCGTACTAGCGGGGGTCCAAGAGACCCAGTACTTC	CASSVLAGVQETQYF
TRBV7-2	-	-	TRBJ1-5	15	TGTGCCAGCAGCTTAAATATAGGGGTAGATCAGCCCCAGCATTTT	CASSLNIGVDQPQHF
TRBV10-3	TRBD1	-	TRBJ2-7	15	TGTGCCATCAGTGAGTACTCTGGACAGGGCTACGAGCAGTACTTC	CAISEYSGQGYEQYF
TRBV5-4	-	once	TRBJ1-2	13	TGTGCCAGCAGCTTAGGGGGAAACTATGGCTACACCTTC	CASSLGGNYGYTF
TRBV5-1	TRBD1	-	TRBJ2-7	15	TGCGCCAGCAGCTTTGACAGGGACCCGTTCTACGAGCAGTACTTC	CASSFDRDPFYEQYF
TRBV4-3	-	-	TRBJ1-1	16	TGCGCCAGCAGCCAAGGTGGGGGAGGCGCGGACACTGAAGCTTTCTTT	CASSQGGGGADTEAFF
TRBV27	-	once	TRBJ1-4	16	TGTGCCAGCAGTTTGAAGCGGGGGGGAGGGGTTGAAAAACTGTTTTTT	CASSLKRGGGVEKLFF
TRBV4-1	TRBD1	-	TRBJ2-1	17	TGCGCCAGCAGCCAAGAAACCAGGGGGCGCTTATACAATGAGCAGTTCTTC	CASSQETRGRLYNEQFF
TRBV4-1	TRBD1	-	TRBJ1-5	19	TGCGCCAGCAGCCGCGGCATGCCGTCGGGACAGTATAGCAATCAGCCCCAGCATTTT	CASSRGMPSGQYSNQPQHF
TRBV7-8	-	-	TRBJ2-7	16	TGTGCCAGCACCCACCGCACCCTGGGGCGCCCCTACGAGCAGTACTTC	CASTHRTLGRPYEQYF
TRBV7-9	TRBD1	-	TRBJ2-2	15	TGTGCCAGCAGCCAGGACAGGGCGGGGACCGGGGAGCTGTTTTTT	CASSQDRAGTGELFF
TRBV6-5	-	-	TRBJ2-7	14	TGTGCCAGCAGCCCCTGGAGGGATAGGTACGAGCAGTACTTC	CASSPWRDRYEQYF
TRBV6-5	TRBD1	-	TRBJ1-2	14	TGTGCCAGCAGTTACGGACAGGGGATTTTTGGCTACACCTTC	CASSYGQGIFGYTF
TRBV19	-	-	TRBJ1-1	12	TGTGCCACCAGCCAGGGGAACACTGAAGCTTTCTTT	CATSQGNTEAFF
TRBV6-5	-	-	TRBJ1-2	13	TGTGCCAGCAGTTACGACAGTAACTATGGCTACACCTTC	CASSYDSNYGYTF
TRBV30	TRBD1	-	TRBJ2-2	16	TGTGCCTGGAGCCCCACGGACAGGGGACGGACCGGGGAGCTGTTTTTT	CAWSPTDRGRTGELFF
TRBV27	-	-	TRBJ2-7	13	TGTGCCAGCAGTTTACAGGGTTCCTACGAGCAGTACTTC	CASSLQGSYEQYF
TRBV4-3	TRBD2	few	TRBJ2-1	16	TGCGCCAGCAGCCGGGGGACTAGCGGGAGCTACAATGAGCAGTTCTTC	CASSRGTSGSYNEQFF
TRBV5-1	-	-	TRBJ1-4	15	TGCGCCAGCAGCTGGGGGGGACAAGTAAATGAAAAACTGTTTTTT	CASSWGGQVNEKLFF
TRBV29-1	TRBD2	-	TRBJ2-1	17	TGCAGCGCCCCTCCGGGACTAGCGCCGTCCTACTACAATGAGCAGTTCTTC	CSAPPGLAPSYYNEQFF